One sample yielded the 11 T cell receptor beta chains listed below, sequenced in a study of T cells in Graves' hyperthyroidism and ophthalmopathy. The source material, RNA transcripts, was used to amplify TCR beta CDR3 regions. The HTBI set primed first-round TCR CDR3 RT-PCR. TCRdb re-called the multiplex PCR reads with MiXCR, one entry per CDR3 protein. Of 540,000 or so distinct CDR3 sequences listed, 15% to 18% were seen once; the top ten hold about 7%. Material: blood. These receptors were obtained from a young woman with Graves' hyperthyroidism.

This chain uses TRBV19 with TRBJ2-3, with D hard to call. CDR3 length: 15 residues. The V gene's germline CDR1 is LNHDA and CDR2 SQIVND (reference sequence). Between the trimmed V and J ends, which lost 3 bases and 0 bases, there was a span of 10 bases. CDR3 region: CASSINPGSTDTQYF. CDR3 nucleotides: TGTGCCAGTAGTATTAATCCGGGTAGCACAGATACGCAGTATTTT.

The rearrangement joins TRBV4-3 to TRBJ2-1, with 11 nucleotides matching TRBD2. CDR3 length: 21 amino acids. CDR1 is LGHNA and CDR2 is YSLEER in the germline V gene. The V gene end was trimmed by 3 bases and the J gene end by 0 bases; junction bases not matched to a gene: 16. CDR3 bases: TGCGCCAGCAGCCACCAAAGCATTAGACTAGCGGGAACGGGCTCCTACAATGAGCAGTTCTTC. Encoded protein: CASSHQSIRLAGTGSYNEQFF.

This rearrangement joins TRBV12-3 or TRBV12-4 to TRBJ2-7; 8 bases map to TRBD2. CDR3 length: 14 residues. Trimming cost V 5 bases and J 2 bases; bases outside gene matches: 5. CDR3 amino acids: CASSGTSAPYEQYF. In DNA, the CDR3 is TGTGCCAGCAGTGGGACTAGTGCCCCCTACGAGCAGTACTTC.

This chain uses TRBV20-1 with TRBJ2-3, with 10 positions matching TRBD2. This CDR3 is built from 18 residues. V shed 2 bases, J shed 2 bases, and the junction held 13 bases outside the gene matches. Germline lookup yields CDR1 DFQATT and CDR2 SNEGSKA (reference sequence). The chain's CDR3 is CSARILAGMEVVTDTQYF. The CDR3 DNA sequence: TGCAGTGCTAGAATACTAGCGGGGATGGAGGTAGTCACAGATACGCAGTATTTT.

This clonotype was seen more than once but under ten times. The chain couples TRBV10-3 to TRBJ2-1, with TRBD2 as a possible D gene (6 bases). This CDR3 is built from 16 residues. The germline gives CDR1 ENHRY, CDR2 SYGVKD. V was pared by 2 bases and J by 4 bases, with 15 bases between. Here the CDR3 DNA reads TGTGCCATCAGTGAGGGGGCGGGGAACCCTTACAATGAGCAGTTCTTC. It specifies CAISEGAGNPYNEQFF.

This clonotype was picked up many times. The chain is built from TRBV11-2 and TRBJ2-5; D not certain. Trimming removed 6 bases from V and 5 bases from J, with 16 bases in between. Per germline, CDR1 SGHAT and CDR2 FQNNGV. The CDR3 extends over 14 amino acids. The CDR3 reads CASRPDATRETQYF. DNA of the CDR3: TGTGCCAGCAGGCCTGACGCAACCAGGGAGACCCAGTACTTC.

J is TRBJ2-6 and V is TRBV10-3; D assignment may be TRBD1 or TRBD2 (5 bases each). Trimming left V 0 bases short and J 0 bases short, with 12 bases between. The CDR3 runs to 18 residues. The germline V gene encodes CDR1 ENHRY and CDR2 SYGVKD. CDR3 DNA sequence: TGTGCCATCAGTGAGTCGTGGGGACCAAGCTCTGGGGCCAACGTCCTGACTTTC. Translation: CAISESWGPSSGANVLTF.

A remark on this clonotype: A much larger clone differs by one base, so this may be a read error. The rearrangement uses TRBV5-1 and TRBJ2-1, with 9 positions matching TRBD2. The CDR3 spans 16 residues. Looked up from germline, CDR1 is SGHRS and CDR2 is YFSETQ. Here the CDR3 reads CANSPVAGGPYNEQFF. CDR3 DNA: TGCGCCAACAGCCCGGTTGCGGGAGGGCCATACAATGAGCAGTTCTTC.

This clonotype appeared many times. This sequence joins TRBV30 and TRBJ2-7; D ambiguous. The CDR3 consists of 12 residues. Germline V gives CDR1 GTSNPN, CDR2 SVGIG (reference sequence). V dropped 0 bases and J dropped 6 bases, with 9 bases sitting between them. CDR3 nucleotide sequence: TGTGCCTGGAGTGTCGGAGCAGTCGAGCAGTACTTC. Amino acids: CAWSVGAVEQYF.

The V gene is TRBV6-1, the J gene TRBJ1-4; the match to TRBD1 covers 9 bases. Germline loops: CDR1 MNHNS, CDR2 SASEGT. With V trimmed by 6 bases and J by 7 bases, 12 bases remained unmatched. The CDR3 sequence is 16 residues long. The CDR3 nucleotides read TGTGCCAGCAGCAATCAACAGGGGGCGCTGGGTGAAAAACTGTTTTTT. The encoded protein is CASSNQQGALGEKLFF.

This clonotype was counted ten times or more. V usage is TRBV30 and J usage is TRBJ2-1, with a weak D call TRBD1 (6 bases). This CDR3 spans 12 amino acids. Germline values: CDR1 GTSNPN, CDR2 SVGIG (reference sequence). V was cut by 0 bases and J by 9 bases, with 9 bases left in between. CDR3 in amino acids: CAWSVQGPEQFF. The CDR3 nucleotides read TGTGCCTGGAGTGTACAGGGCCCTGAGCAGTTCTTC. The complete variable domain, with remaining parts taken from reference TRBV30 and TRBJ2-1, reads SQTIHQWPATLVQPVGSPLSLECTVEGTSNPNLYWYRQAAGRGLQLLFYSVGIGQISSEVPQNLSASRPQDRQFILSSKKLLLSDSGFYLCAWSVQGPEQFFGPGTRLTVL.